This is a list of T cell receptor beta chains from one sample in a study of OX40 agonist ivuxolimab in advanced cancers. Clones were sequenced by immunoSEQ multiplex PCR, and TCRdb holds only the in-frame ones, with some missing. The sample lists tens of thousands of clones, 86% occurring once. This specimen was CD4+ or CD8+ T cells sorted from blood, taken in a trial of the OX40 agonist ivuxolimab. The receptors here all came from an adult with an advanced solid tumor such as melanoma, head and neck, liver or kidney cancer. Both conserved end residues are trimmed from each CDR3. Each record gives: CDR3 protein, J gene, V gene.

CDR3: ASSPLLTDTQY; J: TRBJ2-3; V: TRBV14
CDR3: SVVTGGRGYT; J: TRBJ1-2; V: TRBV29-1
CDR3: ASSSGQGSTVYQETQY; J: TRBJ2-5; V: TRBV7-2
CDR3: ASSLEGGGTEAF; J: TRBJ1-1; V: TRBV11-2
CDR3: ASSQVLGFYEQY; J: TRBJ2-7; V: TRBV4-1
CDR3: ASRTTGYTEAF; J: TRBJ1-1; V: TRBV5-6
CDR3: ASSLQGLGGTEAF; J: TRBJ1-1; V: TRBV5-1
CDR3: ASSPDRGEGETQY; J: TRBJ2-5; V: TRBV27
CDR3: ASSLGGVGRQPQH; J: TRBJ1-5; V: TRBV5-6
CDR3: ASSFEGGEQY; J: TRBJ2-7; V: TRBV7-3
CDR3: ATSRDRGTGYGYT; J: TRBJ1-2; V: TRBV15
CDR3: ASSDQRRSNQPQH; J: TRBJ1-5; V: TRBV6-1
CDR3: ASSVAGQANTGELF; J: TRBJ2-2; V: TRBV9
CDR3: ASSLDTGPGETQY; J: TRBJ2-5; V: TRBV5-1
CDR3: ASSVGDSYEQY; J: TRBJ2-7; V: TRBV9
CDR3: ASPFDPCTDTQY; J: TRBJ2-3; V: TRBV9
CDR3: SVGRGGSDTQY; J: TRBJ2-3; V: TRBV29-1
CDR3: ASEERGVSYEQY; J: TRBJ2-7; V: TRBV7-8
CDR3: AISESATGTSGGDEQF; J: TRBJ2-1; V: TRBV10-3
CDR3: ASSNPRDRESDTQY; J: TRBJ2-3; V: TRBV19
CDR3: ASSLAGQGLSYEQY; J: TRBJ2-7; V: TRBV7-9
CDR3: ASSPPGTPYGYT; J: TRBJ1-2; V: TRBV6-5
CDR3: ASSQVGGYEQY; J: .; V: TRBV4-2
CDR3: ASSPPLAGGVGETQY; J: TRBJ2-5; V: TRBV19
CDR3: ASSRGEGMGQF; J: TRBJ2-1; V: TRBV5-6
CDR3: ASSLGGNFYEQY; J: TRBJ2-7; V: TRBV5-6
CDR3: ASSIEQRNTEAF; J: TRBJ1-1; V: TRBV19
CDR3: ASTPSGGRETQY; J: TRBJ2-5; V: TRBV5-4
CDR3: ASSPYDRSTNEKLF; J: TRBJ1-4; V: TRBV5-5
CDR3: ASGSPSQETQY; J: TRBJ2-5; V: TRBV12-5
CDR3: ASSALAGGPGELF; J: TRBJ2-2; V: TRBV6-1
CDR3: SVSRGGEQF; J: TRBJ2-1; V: TRBV29-1
CDR3: ASSAASQGNYGYT; J: TRBJ1-2; V: TRBV5-4
CDR3: AWSGKRGGRADTQY; J: TRBJ2-3; V: TRBV30
CDR3: ASSVDGSEKLF; J: TRBJ1-4; V: TRBV9
CDR3: ASSGRDRGGPNSPLH; J: TRBJ1-6; V: TRBV6-1
CDR3: ASSQRGDTEAF; J: TRBJ1-1; V: TRBV4-2
CDR3: ASSPRQGANEKLF; J: TRBJ1-4; V: TRBV7-9
CDR3: ASSERRTIATNEKLF; J: TRBJ1-4; V: TRBV6-1
CDR3: ASRPTGTVYNEKLF; J: TRBJ1-4; V: TRBV28
CDR3: ASSPEDRGYEQY; J: TRBJ2-7; V: TRBV4-2
CDR3: ASSLRTANTEAF; J: TRBJ1-1; V: TRBV18
CDR3: ASSAQPLAGDHEQY; J: TRBJ2-7; V: TRBV9
CDR3: ASSLEGQGSTNQPQH; J: TRBJ1-5; V: TRBV5-5
CDR3: ASSVDTKNTEAF; J: TRBJ1-1; V: TRBV19
CDR3: ASSDGVTGELF; J: TRBJ2-2; V: TRBV6-1
CDR3: ASRREGRTEAF; J: TRBJ1-1; V: TRBV6-1
CDR3: ASSTGGDRVSYEQY; J: TRBJ2-7; V: TRBV5-4
CDR3: ASSEGRGRGYT; J: TRBJ1-2; V: TRBV6-1
CDR3: ASRTGGGTEAF; J: TRBJ1-1; V: TRBV6-5